One and the same sample provided the 8 T cell receptor beta chains below, sequenced in a study of beta chain features in type 1 diabetes. Isolated RNA was reverse transcribed in full, so expressed TCRB transcripts were sequenced. This table comes from immunoSEQ multiplex PCR, and its TCRdb copy is limited to in-frame clones, with some not included. The sample lists hundreds of thousands of clones, around 16% seen once, with approximately 0.087% in the top ten. Sequencing used naive CD4+ T cells from blood. The source of these receptors is a man aged 18 to 29 in good health.

This clone was picked up a small number of times. The V and J genes are TRBV18 and TRBJ1-2; 7 nucleotides align to TRBD1. Germline CDR1 is KGHSH and CDR2 is LQKENI. Trimming removed 3 bases from V and 5 bases from J; junction bases left unmatched: 3. This CDR3 has 13 amino acids. The CDR3 region has the DNA TGTGCCAGCTCACCGCGACAGGGATATGGCTACACCTTC. As protein: CASSPRQGYGYTF.

This clone was observed a few times. The chain is built from TRBV2 and TRBJ1-2; D is unclear. V shed 4 bases and J shed 4 bases, with 7 bases lying between them. Germline values: CDR1 SNHLY, CDR2 FYNNEI. This CDR3 comprises 12 residues. The CDR3 DNA reads as TGTGCCAGCAGTGCGGCAGCCTATGGCTACACCTTC. Translating gives CASSAAAYGYTF.

This clone was detected a few times. The chain is built from TRBV7-9 and TRBJ1-1, with D tentatively TRBD1 (6 bases). V was shortened by 1 base and J by 1 base, with 10 bases between the two germline ends. Germline CDR1 and CDR2: SEHNR and FQNEAQ (reference sequence). The CDR3 loop spans 15 amino acids. The chain's CDR3 is CASSLVGRGNTEAFF. DNA for the CDR3: TGTGCCAGCAGCTTAGTGGGCAGGGGGAACACTGAAGCTTTCTTT.

This clone was seen a handful of times. The V and J genes are TRBV5-1 and TRBJ1-2, with unresolved D. V lost 0 bases, J lost 2 bases, and 8 bases lay in between. The CDR3 has 14 residues. From germline, CDR1 is SGHRS and CDR2 YFSETQ. The CDR3: CASSLVPGNYGYTF. CDR3 in DNA: TGCGCCAGCAGCTTGGTTCCCGGGAACTATGGCTACACCTTC.

The gene calls are TRBV6-5 and TRBJ1-1; 9 nucleotides align to TRBD1. Germline V gives CDR1 MNHEY, CDR2 SVGAGI. The CDR3 extends over 13 amino acids. V lost 5 bases to trimming and J lost 8 bases; unmatched junction nucleotides: 6. The CDR3 reads CASSRGTGTEAFF. The CDR3 DNA reads as TGTGCCAGCAGTCGCGGGACAGGGACCGAAGCTTTCTTT.

The J gene is TRBJ1-2, the V gene TRBV30; 8 bases match TRBD1. The CDR3 runs 14 residues. Germline V lookup: CDR1 GTSNPN, CDR2 SVGIG (reference sequence). V lost 1 base to trimming and J lost 6 bases; unmatched junction nucleotides: 7. The DNA for the CDR3 is TGTGCCTGGAGTGGAAGTAGGACAGGGAATGGCTACACCTTC. This encodes CAWSGSRTGNGYTF.

Remarks on this clone: Distinct nucleotide sequences in the sample also encode this CDR3. This chain connects TRBV7-2 to TRBJ2-1; D ambiguous. The CDR3 consists of 13 residues. The V end lost 5 bases, the J end lost 4 bases, and 9 bases lay between the germline ends. Germline V lookup: CDR1 SGHTA, CDR2 FQGNSA. The CDR3 DNA reads TGTGCCAGCAGCCGGACCGCGTACAATGAGCAGTTCTTC. Protein: CASSRTAYNEQFF.

CDR3 sequence reads: CAWTRRTGDNEQFF. DNA for the CDR3: TGTGCCTGGACGCGTCGGACAGGGGACAATGAGCAGTTCTTC. The chain has TRBV30 and TRBJ2-1; 9 nucleotides line up with TRBD1. Germline CDR1 GTSNPN, CDR2 SVGIG (reference sequence). Germline trimming cut 4 bases from V and 5 bases from J; bases unmatched to any gene: 6. CDR3 length equals 14 residues.